The 20 T cell receptor beta chains listed next were all sequenced from one sample in a study of T cell responses to AZD1222 COVID-19 vaccine. Data came from immunoSEQ multiplex PCR; TCRdb stores just in-frame clones and leaves some out. This table has about 110,000 clones, roughly nine tenths appearing once. The source material was peripheral blood, sampled on day 0 of AZD1222 vaccination. These receptors were obtained from an adult in good health.

This chain links TRBV7-9 with TRBJ2-5; 9 nucleotides agree with TRBD1. The junction had 1 base not matched to a gene; V was cut back by 2 bases and J by 3 bases. The CDR3 has 14 residues. CDR1 and CDR2 (germline): SEHNR, FQNEAQ (reference sequence). The CDR3 sequence is CASSLRDREETQYF. CDR3 in DNA: TGTGCCAGCAGCTTACGGGACAGGGAAGAGACCCAGTACTTC.

This chain joins TRBV4-1 and TRBJ2-7; possible D gene TRBD1, 6 bases. Germline V gene sequence: CDR1 MGHRA, CDR2 YSYEKL. The ends were cut back, 4 bases at V and 6 bases at J, with 16 bases in the middle. This CDR3 has 14 residues. Written as DNA, the CDR3 is TGCGCCAGCAGCCCTCGGGACACTGCCGTCGAGCAGTACTTC. Translation gives CASSPRDTAVEQYF.

The V and J genes are TRBV23-1 and TRBJ1-2, with D possibly TRBD1 on 5 matching bases. TRBV23-1 is marked as an open reading frame, function uncertain. Trimming shortened V by 4 bases and J by 0 bases, and 6 bases separated the two germline ends. This CDR3 has 13 amino acids. CDR3 sequence reads: CASSPTANYGYTF. CDR3 nucleotides: TGCGCCAGCAGTCCGACAGCTAACTATGGCTACACCTTC.

The rearrangement joins TRBV19 to TRBJ2-7, with TRBD1 matching over 7 bases. The germline V gene has CDR1 LNHDA and CDR2 SQIVND (reference sequence). The V segment lost 0 bases and the J segment 6 bases; nucleotides outside the gene matches: 5. This CDR3 region has 14 residues. The CDR3 here is CASSIEAAGGEQYF. DNA of the CDR3: TGTGCCAGTAGTATAGAGGCCGCAGGGGGCGAGCAGTACTTC.

This chain links TRBV2 with TRBJ2-7; TRBD2 aligns across 7 bases. Trimming took 7 bases from V and 6 from J; bases not matched to a gene: 12. Germline-derived CDR1 and CDR2 are SNHLY and FYNNEI. CDR3 length equals 14 residues. CDR3 nucleotide sequence: TGTGCCAGCACCCTCCCGGTGGGGGGGGGCGAGCAGTACTTC. It translates to CASTLPVGGGEQYF.

The V call is TRBV5-4, the J call TRBJ2-5; D not certain. The CDR3 spans 13 residues. Trimming took off 0 bases at V and 1 base at J, with 4 bases between the two ends. Germline V CDR1 and CDR2: SGHNT, YYREEE (reference sequence). The CDR3 sequence is CASSLGSQETQYF. Written as DNA, the CDR3 is TGTGCCAGCAGCTTGGGCAGCCAAGAGACCCAGTACTTC.

V usage is TRBV6-2 or TRBV6-3 and J usage is TRBJ2-1, with 7 bases fitting TRBD1. The CDR3 covers 12 residues. Germline V gene sequence: CDR1 MNHEY, CDR2 SVGEGT. J was trimmed by 8 bases and V by 4 bases; bases with no gene match: 2. The CDR3 region has the DNA TGTGCCAGCAGTTGGACAGGCTATGAGCAGTTCTTC. Residues: CASSWTGYEQFF.

This chain connects TRBV7-9 to TRBJ1-4; 9 nucleotides align to TRBD1. V gave up 3 bases and J gave up 3 bases; unmatched junction bases: 2. Germline V lookup: CDR1 SEHNR, CDR2 FQNEAQ (reference sequence). The CDR3 has 15 amino acids. The CDR3 is CASSFWTGANEKLFF. CDR3 in DNA: TGTGCCAGCAGCTTCTGGACAGGGGCTAATGAAAAACTGTTTTTT.

The V call is TRBV30, the J call TRBJ1-4, with D maybe TRBD1 (5 bases). Trimming cost V 3 bases and J 0 bases, with 29 bases left between them. The germline CDR1 and CDR2 sequences are GTSNPN and SVGIG (reference sequence). CDR3 length: 21 amino acids. CDR3 region: CAWRRGGSWNMLGATNEKLFF. CDR3 bases: TGTGCCTGGAGACGGGGGGGGAGTTGGAATATGTTGGGCGCAACTAATGAAAAACTGTTTTTT.

The gene calls are TRBV6-5 and TRBJ2-7, with D unclear. Germline CDR1 and CDR2: MNHEY and SVGAGI. The CDR3 is 12 residues long. Trimming shortened V by 2 bases and J by 5 bases, and 7 bases separated the two germline ends. The CDR3: CASSYLGNEQYF. The CDR3 DNA sequence: TGTGCCAGCAGTTACCTCGGCAACGAGCAGTACTTC.

The rearrangement links TRBV18 to TRBJ1-5, with 8 nucleotides matching TRBD1. The CDR3 consists of 16 residues. Germline V gene sequence: CDR1 KGHSH, CDR2 LQKENI. J gave up 4 bases and V 0 bases, and 5 bases lay outside the gene matches. The CDR3 bases are TGTGCCAGCTCACCACCATGGACAGGGATTAATCAGCCCCAGCATTTT. Amino acid sequence: CASSPPWTGINQPQHF. The complete variable domain, with remaining parts taken from reference TRBV18 and TRBJ1-5, reads NAGVMQNPRHLVRRRGQEARLRCSPMKGHSHVYWYRQLPEEGLKFMVYLQKENIIDESGMPKERFSAEFPKEGPSILRIQQVVRGDSAAYFCASSPPWTGINQPQHFGDGTRLSIL.

In the case of this clone: Sequence at one end of the junction differs from germline and may be a read error. V usage is TRBV6-6 and J usage is TRBJ1-1; 7 bases line up with TRBD1. Per germline, CDR1 MNHNY and CDR2 SVGAGI (reference sequence). CDR3 length: 11 residues. The CDR3 region has the DNA TGTGCCAGCAGTTACAGAGAGGGGGCTATTTTT. Its translation: CASSYREGAIF.

As regards this clone: This CDR3 is also generated by other DNA sequences in the sample. V usage is TRBV29-1 and J usage is TRBJ1-1; no reliable D call. The CDR3 covers 12 residues. The V gene lost 4 bases and the J gene lost 0 bases, with 6 bases spanning the gap. CDR1 SQVTM and CDR2 ANQGSEA come from the germline V gene. The CDR3, as DNA: TGCAGCGTTGGGGGAATGAACACTGAAGCTTTCTTT. Its protein product is CSVGGMNTEAFF.

V and J are TRBV9 and TRBJ1-4; the D gene is possibly TRBD1 (6 bases). V gave up 2 bases and J gave up 7 bases, with 12 bases separating them. This CDR3 region has 14 residues. Germline CDR1 reads SGDLS; CDR2 reads YYNGEE. This CDR3 reads CASSVEGGGEKLFF. DNA for the CDR3: TGTGCCAGCAGCGTCGAGGGGGGAGGTGAAAAACTGTTTTTT.

The chain links TRBV4-2 to TRBJ1-1, with D unclear. Germline V CDR1 and CDR2: LGHNA, YNFKEQ. The CDR3 totals 13 residues. Trimming stripped 0 bases from V and 1 base from J, with 3 bases between. The CDR3 nucleotides read TGTGCCAGCAGCCAAGATCCGAACACTGAAGCTTTCTTT. Translating gives CASSQDPNTEAFF.

V usage is TRBV3-1 (or the pseudogene TRBV3-2) and J usage is TRBJ1-2, with TRBD1 matching over 8 bases. With V trimmed by 0 bases and J by 8 bases, 11 bases remained unmatched. This CDR3 has 16 residues. Germline CDR1 LGHDT, CDR2 YNNKEL (reference sequence). For the CDR3, the DNA is TGTGCCAGCAGCCAAGATCTTGGACAGGGATCCAGGGGCTACACCTTC. As protein: CASSQDLGQGSRGYTF.

The genes are TRBV5-1 and TRBJ1-3, with D possibly TRBD1 on 5 matching bases. Germline CDR1 reads SGHRS; CDR2 reads YFSETQ. The CDR3 loop spans 15 amino acids. Trimming shortened V by 4 bases and J by 5 bases, and 16 bases separated the two germline ends. The CDR3 loop reads CASSQGQGGRNTIYF. As DNA, the CDR3 is TGCGCCAGCAGCCAAGGGCAGGGAGGACGAAACACCATATATTTT. Based on the CDR3 plus reference TRBV5-1 and TRBJ1-3, the full variable domain is KAGVTQTPRYLIKTRGQQVTLSCSPISGHRSVSWYQQTPGQGLQFLFEYFSETQRNKGNFPGRFSGRQFSNSRSEMNVSTLELGDSALYLCASSQGQGGRNTIYFGEGSWLTVV.

The chain employs TRBV6-5 and TRBJ1-6; no firm D call. From germline, CDR1 is MNHEY and CDR2 SVGAGI. Deletions cut 5 bases from V and 10 bases from J, with 12 bases between. CDR3 length: 13 amino acids. This CDR3 reads CASSRLTISPLHF. CDR3 nucleotide sequence: TGTGCCAGCAGTCGACTAACGATATCACCCCTCCACTTT.

This rearrangement joins TRBV5-1 to TRBJ1-1; the D gene is possibly TRBD1 (5 bases). CDR3 size: 13 residues. Trimming shortened V by 0 bases and J by 5 bases, and 8 bases separated the two germline ends. Germline V gene data show CDR1 as SGHRS and CDR2 as YFSETQ. CDR3 bases: TGCGCCAGCAGCTTGGCCAGGGAGACTGAAGCTTTCTTT. As protein: CASSLARETEAFF. The whole variable domain, remainder taken from reference TRBV5-1 and TRBJ1-1, is KAGVTQTPRYLIKTRGQQVTLSCSPISGHRSVSWYQQTPGQGLQFLFEYFSETQRNKGNFPGRFSGRQFSNSRSEMNVSTLELGDSALYLCASSLARETEAFFGQGTRLTVV.

This rearrangement joins TRBV2 to TRBJ1-1; weak D call: TRBD1 (6 bases). The V gene lost 5 bases and the J gene lost 3 bases, with 7 bases spanning the gap. The germline V gene has CDR1 SNHLY and CDR2 FYNNEI. The CDR3 totals 12 residues. In nucleotides, the CDR3 is TGTGCCAGCAGTAGGGGGGACACTGAAGCTTTCTTT. It translates to CASSRGDTEAFF.